These 11 T cell receptor beta chains share one sample of origin, sequenced in a study of blood T cell repertoires in COVID-19. Repertoires were generated with immunoSEQ multiplex PCR, while TCRdb's copy carries only in-frame clones and drops some. The data contain fewer than 250,000 clones, about 87% of them singletons. The sequenced sample consisted of peripheral blood. The receptors stem from a man in his 60s with acute or convalescent COVID-19.

This chain links TRBV10-3 with TRBJ2-3, with TRBD1 as a possible D gene (6 bases). Germline V CDR1 and CDR2: ENHRY, SYGVKD. V was clipped by 2 bases and J by 0 bases, with 9 bases between them. This CDR3 contains 15 residues. The CDR3 here is CAISEGRGSTDTQYF. The CDR3 region has the DNA TGTGCCATCAGTGAGGGCAGGGGCAGCACAGATACGCAGTATTTT.

This clone was counted only a few times. This chain uses TRBV19 with TRBJ2-1, with D uncertain. CDR3 length: 15 amino acids. V lost 7 bases and J lost 0, with 13 bases in between. Germline-derived CDR1 and CDR2 are LNHDA and SQIVND (reference sequence). The CDR3: CASKRGSSSYNEQFF. In nucleotides, the CDR3 is TGTGCCAGTAAACGAGGATCAAGCTCCTACAATGAGCAGTTCTTC.

This chain uses TRBV29-1 with TRBJ1-1; 7 bases fit TRBD1. The CDR3 has 14 residues. V was clipped by 7 bases and J by 0 bases; unmatched bases: 8. Germline CDR1 SQVTM, CDR2 ANQGSEA. The CDR3 sequence: CSALQGSMNTEAFF. CDR3 nucleotides: TGCAGCGCTTTACAGGGGTCAATGAACACTGAAGCTTTCTTT.

The rearrangement links TRBV18 to TRBJ2-3; 8 bases fit TRBD2. This CDR3 is 14 amino acids long. After removal of 3 bases from V and 1 base from J, the junction contained 0 bases not matched to a gene. Germline V CDR1 and CDR2: KGHSH, LQKENI. The CDR3: CASSPSGGTDTQYF. In nucleotides, the CDR3 is TGTGCCAGCTCACCTAGCGGGGGCACAGATACGCAGTATTTT.

CDR3 protein: CASSYMAGGYNEQFF. In nucleotides, the CDR3 is TGTGCCAGCAGTTACATGGCGGGGGGGTACAATGAGCAGTTCTTC. This sequence joins TRBV6-2 or TRBV6-3 and TRBJ2-1; TRBD2 aligns across 9 bases. The CDR3 runs to 15 residues. Per germline, CDR1 MNHEY and CDR2 SVGEGT. After removal of 2 bases from V and 4 bases from J, the junction contained 3 bases not matched to a gene.

The chain is built from TRBV7-9 and TRBJ1-4, with 7 bases aligning to TRBD1. Trimming removed 0 bases from V and 6 bases from J; junction bases left unmatched: 4. CDR3 length equals 15 residues. Per the germline V gene, CDR1 is SEHNR and CDR2 is FQNEAQ (reference sequence). The CDR3 DNA reads TGTGCCAGCAGCTTAGCGGGCAGGGGGGATGAAAAACTGTTTTTT. Translation: CASSLAGRGDEKLFF.

This rearrangement joins TRBV7-2 to TRBJ2-3; 8 bases agree with TRBD2. CDR3 length: 16 amino acids. The germline V gene has CDR1 SGHTA and CDR2 FQGNSA. Trimming took 1 base from V and 1 from J; bases not matched to a gene: 4. The CDR3 bases are TGTGCCAGCAGCTTAGGTCTGCGGGGGGGCACAGATACGCAGTATTTT. Its translation is CASSLGLRGGTDTQYF. The full variable domain, in which reference TRBV7-2 and TRBJ2-3 provide the parts outside the CDR3, is GAGVSQSPSNKVTEKGKDVELRCDPISGHTALYWYRQSLGQGLEFLIYFQGNSAPDKSGLPSDRFSAERTGGSVSTLTIQRTQQEDSAVYLCASSLGLRGGTDTQYFGPGTRLTVL.

The V and J genes are TRBV30 and TRBJ2-1; weak D call: TRBD1 (6 bases). The V gene's germline CDR1 is GTSNPN and CDR2 SVGIG (reference sequence). Trimming removed 2 bases from V and 3 bases from J, with 8 bases in between. This CDR3 is built from 13 residues. CDR3 in DNA: TGTGCCTGGAGTCCGGGACACTACAATGAGCAGTTCTTC. It codes for CAWSPGHYNEQFF.

The J gene is TRBJ2-1, the V gene TRBV28, with 10 nucleotides matching TRBD2. The CDR3 runs 16 residues. CDR1 MDHEN and CDR2 SYDVKM come from the germline V gene. V shed 3 bases and J 9 bases; nucleotides not matched to a gene: 11. The CDR3 is CASSLLRLAGEGEQFF. Written as DNA, the CDR3 is TGTGCCAGCAGTTTGCTCCGGCTAGCGGGGGAGGGTGAGCAGTTCTTC.

CDR3: CASSQGNRAYEQYF. In nucleotides, the CDR3 is TGTGCCAGCAGCCAAGGGAACAGAGCCTACGAGCAGTACTTC. The chain recombines TRBV3-1 (or the pseudogene TRBV3-2) with TRBJ2-7, with D unclear. Germline V gene sequence: CDR1 LGHDT, CDR2 YNNKEL (reference sequence). The CDR3 covers 14 residues. V was pared by 1 base and J by 2 bases, with 9 bases between.

The chain uses TRBV3-1 (or the pseudogene TRBV3-2) and TRBJ2-1, with D unclear. The CDR3 contains 14 residues. Germline V gene data show CDR1 as LGHDT and CDR2 as YNNKEL (reference sequence). V lost 0 bases to trimming and J lost 4 bases, with 7 bases between them. The CDR3 loop is CASSQERSYNEQFF. CDR3 sequence (DNA): TGTGCCAGCAGCCAAGAACGGAGTTACAATGAGCAGTTCTTC.